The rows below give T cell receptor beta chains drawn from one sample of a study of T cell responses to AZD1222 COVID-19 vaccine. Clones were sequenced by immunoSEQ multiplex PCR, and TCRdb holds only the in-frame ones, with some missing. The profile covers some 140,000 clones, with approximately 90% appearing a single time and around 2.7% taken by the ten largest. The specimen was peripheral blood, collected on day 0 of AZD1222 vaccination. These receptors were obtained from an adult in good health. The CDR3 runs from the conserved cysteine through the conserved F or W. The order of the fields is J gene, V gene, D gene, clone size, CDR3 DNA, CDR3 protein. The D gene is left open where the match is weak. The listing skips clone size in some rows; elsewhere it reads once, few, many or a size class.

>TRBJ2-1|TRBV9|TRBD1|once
TGTGCCAGCAGCGCCGGACAGGGGCGATGGAATGAGCAGTTCTTC
CASSAGQGRWNEQFF
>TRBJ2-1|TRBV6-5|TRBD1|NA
TGTGCCAGCAGCCTAGGACAGGAGATATACAATGAGCAGTTCTTC
CASSLGQEIYNEQFF
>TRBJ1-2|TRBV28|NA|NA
TGTGCCAGCAGTTTGGACAGAGTCTATGGCTACACCTTC
CASSLDRVYGYTF
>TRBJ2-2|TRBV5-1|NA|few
TGCGCCAGCAGCGTATTGTCTAACACCGGGGAGCTGTTTTTT
CASSVLSNTGELFF
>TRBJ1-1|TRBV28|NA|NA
TGTGCCAGCAGTCCTCACCTGGGACTGAACACTGAAGCTTTCTTT
CASSPHLGLNTEAFF
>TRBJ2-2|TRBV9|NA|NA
TGTGCCAGCAGCGCGACCGGGACGGCCACCGGGGAGCTGTTTTTT
CASSATGTATGELFF
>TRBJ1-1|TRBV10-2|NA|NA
TGCGCCAGCAGCGACCAGGCTGAAGCTTTCTTT
CASSDQAEAFF
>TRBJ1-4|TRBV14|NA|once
TGTGCCAGCAGCCAAAGGCTTTTACAGAATGAAAAACTGTTTTTT
CASSQRLLQNEKLFF
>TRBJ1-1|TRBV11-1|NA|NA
TGTGCCAGCAGCTCATGGAACACTGAAGCTTTCTTT
CASSSWNTEAFF
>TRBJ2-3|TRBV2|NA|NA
TGTGCCAGCAGTGAGGGTACAGATACGCAGTATTTT
CASSEGTDTQYF
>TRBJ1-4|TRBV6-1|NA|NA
TGTGCCAGCAGTGAAGCGCGGGAGGTCGGTGAAAAACTGTTTTTT
CASSEAREVGEKLFF
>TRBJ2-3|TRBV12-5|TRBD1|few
TGTGCTAGTGGTTTGCTAATGCCCGGACAGGGGTTCTTTTTTGAGGATACGCAGTATTTT
CASGLLMPGQGFFFEDTQYF
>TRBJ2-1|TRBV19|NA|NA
TGTGCCAGTAGTAAGGCAGGGTACAATGAGCAGTTCTTC
CASSKAGYNEQFF
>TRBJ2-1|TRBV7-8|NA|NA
TGTGCCGCCGGCGGGACCTCAAGCTCCTACAATGAGCAGTTCTTC
CAAGGTSSSYNEQFF
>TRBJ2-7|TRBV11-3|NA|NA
TGTGCCAGCAGGGGGGTCCACGAATCCTACGAGCAGTACTTC
CASRGVHESYEQYF
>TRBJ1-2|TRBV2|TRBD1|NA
TGTGCCAGCAGAGAACGAACAGGGGGAACCTATGGCTACACCTTC
CASRERTGGTYGYTF
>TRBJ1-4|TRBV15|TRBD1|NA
TGTGCCACCAGCAGAAGGGGACAGTTTAATGAAAAACTGTTTTTT
CATSRRGQFNEKLFF
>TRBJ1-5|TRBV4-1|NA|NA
TGCGCCAGCAGCCAAGGGGGAAGTCAGCCCCAGCATTTT
CASSQGGSQPQHF
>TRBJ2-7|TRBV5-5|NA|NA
TGTGCCAGCAGTTCCTTAGTGGGGAACTACGAGCAGTACTTC
CASSSLVGNYEQYF
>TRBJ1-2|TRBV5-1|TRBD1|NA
TGCGCCAGCAGCTTGACAGGGGGTAACTATGGCTACACCTTC
CASSLTGGNYGYTF
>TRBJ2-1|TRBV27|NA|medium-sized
TGTGCCAGCACTCTGGGGGCAGGGGCGTCTGAGCAGTTCTTC
CASTLGAGASEQFF
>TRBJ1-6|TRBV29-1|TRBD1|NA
TGCAGCGTTGAAGAAGAGACAGGGGGACCCGGTGGCGATTCACCCCTCCACTTT
CSVEEETGGPGGDSPLHF
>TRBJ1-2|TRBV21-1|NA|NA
TGTGCCAGCAGCAGGACCGGGACAGGTAACTATGGCTACACCTTC
CASSRTGTGNYGYTF
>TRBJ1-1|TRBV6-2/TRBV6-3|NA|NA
TGTGCCAGCAGTTTACCCCAGACACCCGCCGCTGAAGCTTTCTTT
CASSLPQTPAAEAFF
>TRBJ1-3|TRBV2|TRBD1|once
TGTGCCAGCAGCCCCCGACAGGGGAGCTCTGGAAACACCATATATTTT
CASSPRQGSSGNTIYF
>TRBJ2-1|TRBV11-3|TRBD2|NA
TGTGCCAGCAGCTCGTTACTAGCGGGGGCCTACAATGAGCAGTTCTTC
CASSSLLAGAYNEQFF
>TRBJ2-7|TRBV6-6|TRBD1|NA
TGTGCCAGCAGTCACGCCCTCGGGGCAGGGGGCGAGCAGTACTTC
CASSHALGAGGEQYF
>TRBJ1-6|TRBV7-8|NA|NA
TGTGCCAGCAGCTTACTCGGGCCGTGGGGCTCCTATAATTCACCCCTCCACTTT
CASSLLGPWGSYNSPLHF
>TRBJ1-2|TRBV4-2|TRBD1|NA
TGTGCCAGCAGCCAAGGGACACTCGGGACAGGGGTCAACTATGGCTACACCTTC
CASSQGTLGTGVNYGYTF
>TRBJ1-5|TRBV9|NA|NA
TGTGCCAGCAGCGTAGGGGGGTACCAACATCAGCCCCAGCATTTT
CASSVGGYQHQPQHF
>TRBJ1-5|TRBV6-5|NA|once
TGTGCCAGCAGTTCTCGAGGGCAGGACTTCAATCAGCCCCAGCATTTT
CASSSRGQDFNQPQHF
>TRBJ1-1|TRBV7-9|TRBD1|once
TGTGCCAGCAGCAATACGACAGGGGGCGGCACTGAAGCTTTCTTT
CASSNTTGGGTEAFF
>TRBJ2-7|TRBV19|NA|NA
TGTGCCAGTAGCCGGGTGGGGAGAACTTACGAGCAGTACTTC
CASSRVGRTYEQYF
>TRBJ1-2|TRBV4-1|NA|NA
TGCGCCAGCAGCCACAGTGGGGAGGGCTACACCTTC
CASSHSGEGYTF
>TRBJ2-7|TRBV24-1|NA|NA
TGTGCCACCAGTGATTCCCATACCTACGAGCAGTACTTC
CATSDSHTYEQYF
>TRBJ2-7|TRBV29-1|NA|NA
TGCAGCGTTGCCGGCAGTTACTACGAGCAGTACTTC
CSVAGSYYEQYF
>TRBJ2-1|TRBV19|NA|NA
TGTGCCAGTAGTAGGGTTGGGAGCTCCTACAATGAGCAGTTCTTC
CASSRVGSSYNEQFF
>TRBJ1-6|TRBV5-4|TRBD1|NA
TGTGCCAGCAGCCCTCAGGAGGGGGCAGGGTCACCCCTCCACTTT
CASSPQEGAGSPLHF
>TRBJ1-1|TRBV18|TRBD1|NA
TGTGCCAGCTCACCGCGGGACAGGGCCTACACTGAAGCTTTCTTT
CASSPRDRAYTEAFF
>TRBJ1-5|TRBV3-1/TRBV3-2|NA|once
TGTGCCAGCAGCCAAGCAGGGTACAATCAGCCCCAGCATTTT
CASSQAGYNQPQHF
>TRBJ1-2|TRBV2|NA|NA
TGTGCCAGCAGGGGGGACAACTATGGCTACACCTTC
CASRGDNYGYTF
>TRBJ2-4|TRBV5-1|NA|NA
TGCGCCAGCAGTCGGCAGGGACTTTCCAAAAACATTCAGTACTTC
CASSRQGLSKNIQYF
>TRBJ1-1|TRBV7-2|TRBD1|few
TGTGCCAGCAGCTTTGACAGGGCGGACACTGAAGCTTTCTTT
CASSFDRADTEAFF
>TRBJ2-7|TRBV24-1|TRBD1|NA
TGTGCCACCAGTGATCGCCTCGGGACAGGGGGCGAGCAGTACTTC
CATSDRLGTGGEQYF
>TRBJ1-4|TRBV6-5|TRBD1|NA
TGTGCCAGCAGAAGACAGGGGTTCGGTGAAAAACTGTTTTTT
CASRRQGFGEKLFF
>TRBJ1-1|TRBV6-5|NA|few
TGTGCCAGCAGTTACTCGCTTCCAGGACAGAACACTGAAGCTTTCTTT
CASSYSLPGQNTEAFF
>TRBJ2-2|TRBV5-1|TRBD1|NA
TGCGCCAGCAGGGGACAGACAAACACCGGGGAGCTGTTTTTT
CASRGQTNTGELFF
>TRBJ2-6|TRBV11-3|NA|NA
TGTGCCAGCAGCCCCAGCTCTGGGGCCAACGTCCTGACTTTC
CASSPSSGANVLTF
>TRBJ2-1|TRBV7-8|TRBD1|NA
TGTGCCAGCAGCTACCCGCAGGACAGGGCGTCCTACAATGAGCAGTTCTTC
CASSYPQDRASYNEQFF